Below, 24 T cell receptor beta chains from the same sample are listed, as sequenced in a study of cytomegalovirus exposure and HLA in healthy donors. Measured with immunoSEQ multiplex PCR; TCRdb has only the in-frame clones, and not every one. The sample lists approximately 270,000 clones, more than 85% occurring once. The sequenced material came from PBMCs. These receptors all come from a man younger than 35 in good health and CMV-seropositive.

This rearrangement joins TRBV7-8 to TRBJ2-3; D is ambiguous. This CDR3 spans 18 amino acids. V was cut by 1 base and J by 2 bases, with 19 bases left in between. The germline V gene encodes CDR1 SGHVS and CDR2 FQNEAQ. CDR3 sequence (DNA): TGTGCCAGCAGCTTAGAGGCTCCGAGACTGATAAACACAGATACGCAGTATTTT. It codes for CASSLEAPRLINTDTQYF. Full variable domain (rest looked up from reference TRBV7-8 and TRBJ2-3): GAGVSQSPRYKVAKRGQDVALRCDPISGHVSLFWYQQALGQGPEFLTYFQNEAQLDKSGLPSDRFFAERPEGSVSTLKIQRTQQEDSAVYLCASSLEAPRLINTDTQYFGPGTRLTVL.

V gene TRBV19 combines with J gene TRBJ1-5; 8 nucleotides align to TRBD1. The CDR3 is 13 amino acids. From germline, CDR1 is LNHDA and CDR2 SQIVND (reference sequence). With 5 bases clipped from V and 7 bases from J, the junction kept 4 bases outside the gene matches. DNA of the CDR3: TGTGCCAGTAGTTCGGACAGGGTACAGCCCCAGCATTTT. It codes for CASSSDRVQPQHF.

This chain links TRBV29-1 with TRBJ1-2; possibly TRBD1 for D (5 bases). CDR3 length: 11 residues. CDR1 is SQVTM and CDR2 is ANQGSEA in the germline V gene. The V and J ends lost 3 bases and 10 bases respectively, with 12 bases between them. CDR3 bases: TGCAGCGTTGACTCGAGGGACTTCTACACCTTC. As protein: CSVDSRDFYTF.

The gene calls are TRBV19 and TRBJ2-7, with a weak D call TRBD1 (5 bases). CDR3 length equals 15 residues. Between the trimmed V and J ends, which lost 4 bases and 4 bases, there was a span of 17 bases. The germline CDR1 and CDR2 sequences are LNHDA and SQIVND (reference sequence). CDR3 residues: CASSTYQGVRYEQYF. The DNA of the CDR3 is TGTGCCAGTAGTACGTACCAAGGGGTACGATACGAGCAGTACTTC.

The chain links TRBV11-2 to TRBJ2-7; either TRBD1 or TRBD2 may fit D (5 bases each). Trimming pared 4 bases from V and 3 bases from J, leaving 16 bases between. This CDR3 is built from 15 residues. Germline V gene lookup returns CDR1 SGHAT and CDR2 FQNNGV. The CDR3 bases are TGTGCCAGCAGCTCCCTATCGGGACGGATCTACGAGCAGTACTTC. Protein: CASSSLSGRIYEQYF.

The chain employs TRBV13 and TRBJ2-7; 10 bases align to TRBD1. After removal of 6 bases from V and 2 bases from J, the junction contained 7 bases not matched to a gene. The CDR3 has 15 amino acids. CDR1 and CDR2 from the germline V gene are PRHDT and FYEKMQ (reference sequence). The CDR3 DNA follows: TGTGCCAGCAGAGCCGGGACAGGGGTAACCTACGAGCAGTACTTC. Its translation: CASRAGTGVTYEQYF.

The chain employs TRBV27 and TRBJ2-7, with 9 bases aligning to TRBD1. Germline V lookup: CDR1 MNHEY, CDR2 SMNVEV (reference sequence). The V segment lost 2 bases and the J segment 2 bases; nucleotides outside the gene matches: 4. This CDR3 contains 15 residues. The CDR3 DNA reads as TGTGCCAGCAGTTTAGGGACAGGGTCCCCCTACGAGCAGTACTTC. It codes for CASSLGTGSPYEQYF.

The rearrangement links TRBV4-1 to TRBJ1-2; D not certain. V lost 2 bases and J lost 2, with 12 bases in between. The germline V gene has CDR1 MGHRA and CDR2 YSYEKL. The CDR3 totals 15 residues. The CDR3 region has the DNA TGCGCCAGCAGCCAAACTACCGGCATCAACTATGGCTACACCTTC. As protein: CASSQTTGINYGYTF.

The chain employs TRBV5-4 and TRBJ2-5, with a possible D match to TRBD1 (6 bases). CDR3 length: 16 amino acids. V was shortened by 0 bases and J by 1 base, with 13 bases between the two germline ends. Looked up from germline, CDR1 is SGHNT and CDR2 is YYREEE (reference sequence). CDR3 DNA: TGTGCCAGCAGCTTGGATGGGGGCCGGACCCAAGAGACCCAGTACTTC. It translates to CASSLDGGRTQETQYF.

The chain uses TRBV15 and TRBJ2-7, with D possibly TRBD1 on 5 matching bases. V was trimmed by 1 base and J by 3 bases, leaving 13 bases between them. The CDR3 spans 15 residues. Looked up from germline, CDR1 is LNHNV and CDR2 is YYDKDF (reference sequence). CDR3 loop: CATSRGDSRSYEQYF. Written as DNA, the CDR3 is TGTGCCACCAGCAGAGGTGACAGCCGGAGCTACGAGCAGTACTTC.

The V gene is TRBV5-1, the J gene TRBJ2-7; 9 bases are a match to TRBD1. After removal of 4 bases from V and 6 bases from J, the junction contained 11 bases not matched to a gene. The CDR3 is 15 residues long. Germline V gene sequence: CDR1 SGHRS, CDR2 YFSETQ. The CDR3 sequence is CASSATGTGFREQYF. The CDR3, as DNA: TGCGCCAGCAGCGCCACCGGGACAGGGTTTCGCGAGCAGTACTTC.

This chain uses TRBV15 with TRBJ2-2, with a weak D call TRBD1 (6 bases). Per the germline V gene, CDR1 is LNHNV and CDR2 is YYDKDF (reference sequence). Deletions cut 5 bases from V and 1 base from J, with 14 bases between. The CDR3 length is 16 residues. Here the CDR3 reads CATSPPGHLNTGELFF. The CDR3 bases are TGTGCCACCAGCCCCCCGGGACATTTGAACACCGGGGAGCTGTTTTTT.

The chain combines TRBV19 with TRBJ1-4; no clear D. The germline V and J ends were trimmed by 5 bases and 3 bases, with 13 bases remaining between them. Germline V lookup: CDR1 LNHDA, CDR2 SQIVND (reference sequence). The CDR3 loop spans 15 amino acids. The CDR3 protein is CASSSASSANEKLFF. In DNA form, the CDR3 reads TGTGCCAGTAGTTCGGCCTCTAGCGCTAATGAAAAACTGTTTTTT.

The CDR3, as DNA: TGTGCCAGCAGCCCAGCGGGCACTGAAGCTTTCTTT. It encodes CASSPAGTEAFF. The chain carries TRBV11-2 and TRBJ1-1, with D uncertain. V lost 5 bases and J 4 bases, leaving 8 bases between the germline ends. This CDR3 has 12 amino acids. From germline, CDR1 is SGHAT and CDR2 FQNNGV.

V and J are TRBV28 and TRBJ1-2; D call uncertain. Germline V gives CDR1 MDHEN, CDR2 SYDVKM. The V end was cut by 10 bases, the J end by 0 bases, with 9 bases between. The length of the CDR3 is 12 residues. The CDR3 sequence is CANSAPNYGYTF. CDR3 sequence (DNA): TGTGCCAACTCGGCCCCTAACTATGGCTACACCTTC.

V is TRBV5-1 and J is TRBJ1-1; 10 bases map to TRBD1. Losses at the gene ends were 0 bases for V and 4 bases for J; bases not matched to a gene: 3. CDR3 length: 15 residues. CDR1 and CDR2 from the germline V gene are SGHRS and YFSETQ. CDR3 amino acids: CASSLEDRGSTEAFF. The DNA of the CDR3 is TGCGCCAGCAGCTTGGAGGACAGGGGGAGCACTGAAGCTTTCTTT.

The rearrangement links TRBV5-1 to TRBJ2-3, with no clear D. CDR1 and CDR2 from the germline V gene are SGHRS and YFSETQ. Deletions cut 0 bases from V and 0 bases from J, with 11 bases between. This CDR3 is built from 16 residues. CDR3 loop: CASSLVVFTSTDTQYF. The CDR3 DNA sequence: TGCGCCAGCAGCTTGGTCGTATTCACTAGCACAGATACGCAGTATTTT.

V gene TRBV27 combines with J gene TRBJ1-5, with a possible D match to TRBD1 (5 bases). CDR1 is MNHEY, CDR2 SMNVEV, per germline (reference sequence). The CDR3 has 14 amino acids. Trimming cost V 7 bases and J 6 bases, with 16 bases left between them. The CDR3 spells CASNPTMGVQPQHF. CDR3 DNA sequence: TGTGCCAGCAACCCAACGATGGGGGTTCAGCCCCAGCATTTT.

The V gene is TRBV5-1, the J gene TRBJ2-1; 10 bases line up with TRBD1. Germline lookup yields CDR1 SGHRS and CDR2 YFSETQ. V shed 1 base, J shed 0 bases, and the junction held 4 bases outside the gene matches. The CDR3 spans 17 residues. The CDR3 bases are TGCGCCAGCAGCTTGCTGGGACAGGGGCACTCCTACAATGAGCAGTTCTTC. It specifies CASSLLGQGHSYNEQFF.

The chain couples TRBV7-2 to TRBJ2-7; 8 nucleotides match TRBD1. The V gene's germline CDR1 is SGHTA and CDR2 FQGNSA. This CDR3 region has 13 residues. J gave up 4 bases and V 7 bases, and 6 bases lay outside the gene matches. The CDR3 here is CASTDREWYEQYF. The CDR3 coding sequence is TGTGCCAGCACGGACAGGGAATGGTACGAGCAGTACTTC.

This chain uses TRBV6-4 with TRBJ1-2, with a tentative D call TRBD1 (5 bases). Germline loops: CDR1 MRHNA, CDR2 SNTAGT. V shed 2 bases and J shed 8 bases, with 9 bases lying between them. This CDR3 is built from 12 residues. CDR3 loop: CASSDGAWGYTF. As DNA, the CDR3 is TGTGCCAGCAGTGACGGGGCTTGGGGCTACACCTTC.

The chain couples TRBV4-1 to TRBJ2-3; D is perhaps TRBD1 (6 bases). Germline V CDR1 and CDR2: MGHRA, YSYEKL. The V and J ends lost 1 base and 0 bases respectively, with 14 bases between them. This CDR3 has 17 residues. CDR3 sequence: CASSQGGTRTSTDTQYF. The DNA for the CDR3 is TGCGCCAGCAGCCAAGGGGGGACACGTACTAGCACAGATACGCAGTATTTT.

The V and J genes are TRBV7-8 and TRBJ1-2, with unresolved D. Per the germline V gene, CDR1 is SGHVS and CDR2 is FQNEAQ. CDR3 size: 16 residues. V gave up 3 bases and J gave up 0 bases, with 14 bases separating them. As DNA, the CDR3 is TGTGCCAGCAGCTTTTGGAGAAATTCAGCTAACTATGGCTACACCTTC. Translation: CASSFWRNSANYGYTF.

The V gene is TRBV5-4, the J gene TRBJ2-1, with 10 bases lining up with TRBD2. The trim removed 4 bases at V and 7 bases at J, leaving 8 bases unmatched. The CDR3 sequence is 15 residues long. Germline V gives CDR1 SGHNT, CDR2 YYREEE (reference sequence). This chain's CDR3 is CASSLGLAGVNEQFF. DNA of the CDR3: TGTGCCAGCAGCCTCGGGCTAGCGGGAGTGAATGAGCAGTTCTTC.